These 12 T cell receptor beta chains originate from one sample sequenced in a study of blood T cell repertoires in COVID-19. The method was immunoSEQ multiplex PCR; TCRdb's version includes in-frame clones alone and lacks a portion of them. The sample yields about 190,000 clones, 70% to 85% seen once. Specimen: peripheral blood. These receptors were taken from a woman aged 45-65 years with acute or convalescent COVID-19.

J is TRBJ2-1 and V is TRBV9, with D maybe TRBD2 (7 bases). V was shortened by 5 bases and J by 10 bases, with 25 bases between the two germline ends. Germline V gene lookup returns CDR1 SGDLS and CDR2 YYNGEE. The CDR3 runs to 16 residues. The CDR3 DNA sequence: TGTGCCAGCAGGCCCGGGAGGACCGGGGGCGGGGGAGAGCAGTTCTTC. As protein: CASRPGRTGGGGEQFF.

This rearrangement joins TRBV7-2 to TRBJ2-1; D unclear. V shed 3 bases and J shed 0 bases, with 9 bases lying between them. CDR3 size: 15 residues. Germline lookup yields CDR1 SGHTA and CDR2 FQGNSA. CDR3 in DNA: TGTGCCAGCAGCTTTGCCAAGAGCTCCTACAATGAGCAGTTCTTC. It encodes CASSFAKSSYNEQFF.

The J gene is TRBJ1-1, the V gene TRBV18; TRBD1 matches 9 bases. J was trimmed by 1 base and V by 5 bases; bases with no gene match: 5. Per the germline V gene, CDR1 is KGHSH and CDR2 is LQKENI. This CDR3 comprises 15 residues. CDR3 loop: CASSTGGWANTEAFF. CDR3 bases: TGTGCCAGCTCAACAGGGGGCTGGGCGAACACTGAAGCTTTCTTT.

Here the CDR3 reads CASSLEGRNQPQHF. Written as DNA, the CDR3 is TGTGCCAGCAGCTTGGAGGGGCGCAATCAGCCCCAGCATTTT. The chain couples TRBV5-5 to TRBJ1-5; maybe TRBD1 (5 bases). The germline V gene encodes CDR1 SGHKS and CDR2 YYEKEE (reference sequence). This CDR3 spans 14 amino acids. The V and J ends lost 0 bases and 2 bases respectively, with 6 bases between them.

This clone was recorded a few times. V gene TRBV5-6 combines with J gene TRBJ1-3, with D possibly TRBD1 on 5 matching bases. Trimming removed 4 bases from V and 4 bases from J, with 12 bases in between. This CDR3 spans 14 amino acids. CDR1 and CDR2 (germline): SGHDT, YYEEEE. The CDR3 loop reads CASSGGFSGNTIYF. The CDR3, as DNA: TGTGCCAGCAGCGGGGGGTTCTCAGGAAACACCATATATTTT.

This chain links TRBV19 with TRBJ2-6; TRBD1 matches at 9 bases. Unmatched junction bases numbered 1, after V lost 1 base and J lost 0 bases. The CDR3 length is 17 residues. Germline V gene data show CDR1 as LNHDA and CDR2 as SQIVND (reference sequence). The CDR3 bases are TGTGCCAGTAGTATAGGACAGGGGGTCTCTGGGGCCAACGTCCTGACTTTC. It specifies CASSIGQGVSGANVLTF.

For the CDR3, the DNA is TGTGCCAGCAGTTTACCTGCAGGGTGGGGCCTCGGTGAGCAGTTCTTC. Protein product: CASSLPAGWGLGEQFF. The V and J genes are TRBV27 and TRBJ2-1, with D possibly matching TRBD1 (5 bases). V lost 2 bases to trimming and J lost 9 bases, with 20 bases between them. Germline CDR1 and CDR2: MNHEY and SMNVEV (reference sequence). The CDR3 contains 16 residues.

The chain carries TRBV5-1 and TRBJ2-7; TRBD1 matches 7 bases. Trimming removed 2 bases from V and 10 bases from J; junction bases left unmatched: 9. This CDR3 contains 13 residues. Per germline, CDR1 SGHRS and CDR2 YFSETQ. CDR3 residues: CASSLGQERTQYF. CDR3 nucleotide sequence: TGCGCCAGCAGCTTAGGACAGGAACGAACACAGTACTTC.

The sample holds one count of this clone. The chain couples TRBV27 to TRBJ2-6, with a weak D call TRBD2 (5 bases). V lost 6 bases, J lost 4 bases, and 16 bases lay in between. Germline loops: CDR1 MNHEY, CDR2 SMNVEV (reference sequence). This CDR3 comprises 16 residues. The CDR3 reads CASSVREGSGANVLTF. CDR3 DNA sequence: TGTGCCAGCAGCGTCCGAGAGGGATCCGGGGCCAACGTCCTGACTTTC.

The chain combines TRBV7-9 with TRBJ1-1; D is possibly TRBD1 (6 bases). Germline V gives CDR1 SEHNR, CDR2 FQNEAQ (reference sequence). V lost 6 bases, J lost 1 base, and 15 bases lay in between. This CDR3 contains 15 residues. In nucleotides, the CDR3 is TGTGCCAGCAGTTTCGTCAGGGGATCGAACACTGAAGCTTTCTTT. The encoded protein is CASSFVRGSNTEAFF.

As regards this clone: Other DNA sequences of this sample code for an identical CDR3. V is TRBV7-2 and J is TRBJ1-5; no clear D gene. The V and J ends lost 1 base and 1 base respectively, with 8 bases between them. In germline, CDR1 is SGHTA, CDR2 FQGNSA. The CDR3 contains 15 residues. The chain's CDR3 is CASSLDGASNQPQHF. The DNA for the CDR3 is TGTGCCAGCAGCTTAGACGGTGCAAGCAATCAGCCCCAGCATTTT.

The chain carries TRBV28 and TRBJ1-2, with unresolved D. The germline CDR1 and CDR2 sequences are MDHEN and SYDVKM. Deletions cut 7 bases from V and 5 bases from J, with 17 bases between. This CDR3 has 14 residues. CDR3 coding DNA: TGTGCCAGCACCACTGAAGGTCGGGGTTATGGCTACACCTTC. Translating it yields CASTTEGRGYGYTF.